The rows below give T cell receptor beta chains drawn from one sample of a study of blood T cell repertoires in COVID-19. Produced via immunoSEQ multiplex PCR; TCRdb's table is partial and in-frame only. The repertoire holds roughly 250,000 clones, with approximately 78% as singletons. Sequenced sample: peripheral blood. The receptors derive from a woman between 55 and 75 years old with active or convalescent COVID-19. The CDR3 runs from the conserved cysteine through the conserved F or W. The order of the fields is D gene, V gene, clone size, J gene, CDR3 protein, CDR3 DNA. A D gene is named only where the DNA matches it firmly. The size entry is marked missing in some rows and otherwise reads once, few, many or a size class.

>TRBD1|TRBV18|NA|TRBJ1-1
CASSPLDRGTEAFF
TGTGCCAGCTCACCACTGGACAGGGGAACTGAAGCTTTCTTT
>TRBD1|TRBV6-2/TRBV6-3|once|TRBJ1-1
CASSGGTATEAFF
TGTGCCAGCAGTGGAGGGACAGCTACTGAAGCTTTCTTT
>TRBD1|TRBV3-1/TRBV3-2|NA|TRBJ1-2
CASSPRQGGSLYGYTF
TGTGCCAGCAGCCCCAGACAGGGGGGGTCCCTTTATGGCTACACCTTC
>NA|TRBV5-6|NA|TRBJ1-5
CASSLGHSNQPQHF
TGTGCCAGCAGCCTGGGACATAGCAATCAGCCCCAGCATTTT
>TRBD1|TRBV6-2/TRBV6-3|few|TRBJ1-5
CASSYRRGPNQPQHF
TGTGCCAGCAGTTACCGGAGGGGGCCCAATCAGCCCCAGCATTTT
>TRBD2|TRBV4-3|NA|TRBJ2-5
CASSQEASGGKGETQYF
TGCGCCAGCAGCCAAGAAGCTAGCGGGGGGAAGGGGGAGACCCAGTACTTC
>TRBD1|TRBV7-9|once|TRBJ2-2
CASNSDRGTNTGELFF
TGTGCCAGCAACTCGGACAGGGGGACGAACACCGGGGAGCTGTTTTTT
>NA|TRBV13|once|TRBJ2-3
CASSRGAPRTDTQYF
TGTGCCAGCAGCCGGGGGGCCCCGCGCACAGATACGCAGTATTTT
>NA|TRBV7-3|NA|TRBJ2-1
CASSPTRRGSYNEQFF
TGTGCCAGCAGTCCCACCAGGCGGGGATCCTACAATGAGCAGTTCTTC
>NA|TRBV5-4|NA|TRBJ2-2
CASRQSQANTGELFF
TGTGCCAGCAGACAGTCTCAGGCGAACACCGGGGAGCTGTTTTTT